What follows is one TCR beta chain and its context. Antigen: not known. CFSE-labeled recipient PBMCs were cultured approximately 6 days with irradiated graft donor PBMCs, then FACS-sorted. Germline CDR1 reads SGHRS; CDR2 reads YFSETQ. V lost 0 bases and J lost 8, with 20 bases in between. The CDR3 contains 17 residues. The data were taken from a study of Tregs in tolerant kidney transplant recipients. Background on the study: Related graft donors supplied nonmyeloablative bone marrow transplants, and mixed chimerism was transient.

The protocol was immunoSEQ multiplex PCR, while the TCRdb copy is restricted to in-frame clones and leaves out a portion. Of 15,000 to 19,000 clones in the sample, 53% were seen once. General study points: No direct test of biological reproducibility was done here.

The chain carries TRBV5-1 and TRBJ2-2; no clear D. This TCR came from a human patient who received a combined kidney and bone marrow transplant. This specimen was CD4+ T cells from blood cultured with allogeneic cells, taken before the transplant. The CDR3 reads CASSLGRFRGPDGELFF. CDR3 in DNA: TGCGCCAGCAGCTTGGGTCGTTTTAGAGGCCCCGATGGGGAGCTGTTTTTT.